This T cell receptor beta chain originates from a study of glioma-infiltrating T cells (dated by TCRdb to the mid-2010s). Background for the entire study: Sequencing of TCR alpha- and beta-chain repertoires was performed on glioma tissue, on non-neoplastic brain tissue, and on matched peripheral blood mononuclear cells. Three low-grade glioma patients, several primary glioblastoma patients, and three non-glioma patients who contributed non-neoplastic brain tissue made up the paired cohort. To gauge divergence between tissue and blood T-cell populations, every tissue-infiltrating repertoire was compared against the peripheral blood repertoire from the same patient. The investigation overall reported the following: VJ-independent divergence between tissue and blood was lower than expected in non-neoplastic patients but higher than expected in all gliomas, particularly low-grade gliomas. Only a very small number of CDR3 sequences turned up in both tissue and blood, a result put down to high CDR3 diversity combined with limited sampling. The group comparisons were based on small numbers of patients: three non-neoplastic, three low-grade glioma and several glioblastoma patients.

This clonotype was found many times. What this receptor recognizes is not known. Qualities for individual bases were not recorded, and no much larger clone is one base off. The iRepertoire nested amplicon-rescue multiplex PCR (arm-PCR) platform was used to amplify TCR alpha and beta CDR3 regions from RNA. For one-step reverse transcription and amplification, roughly 85-400 ng of tissue mRNA or PBMC total RNA was used as input. Following bead purification, Illumina adapters were added by a secondary multiplex PCR, and libraries between 200 and 400 bp were gel-purified. Internal 6-nucleotide barcodes were carried by the libraries and were used for demultiplexing. Sequencing of the libraries was done on an Illumina MiSeq using 2x220 or 2x250 nucleotide paired-end reads. As for how the authors treated the data: Paired reads were merged with FLASH 1.2.11 and aligned to the GRCh37 human genome with BWA-MEM before extracting TRA and TRB reads. An IMGT-derived reference of cassette sequences and CDR3 motifs, with pseudogenes included, was used for V and J assignment. Reads were translated in three frames, and productive CDR3s were defined as those with a C...FGXG motif and no stop codons. Clonotypes were defined as unique combinations of V-J cassette pair and CDR3 amino acid sequence. Reads were filtered by Hamming distance, with the threshold set by the sequence error rate of each sample in mapped regions. TCRdb applied fastp at Q25 and MiXCR to the public reads, then kept only in-frame beta chains. Records with the same CDR3 protein are collapsed into one entry carrying the most frequent genes and DNA. The V and J calls were not made by the authors but by TCRdb's processing. The table for this sample lists over 100,000 distinct CDR3 sequences; less than 30% of them were counted only once. The ten largest clones take up roughly 37% of the sample.

V lost 3 bases and J lost 0 bases; the stretch between them is 14 bases long. The germline V gene (reference sequence) provides CDR1 LNHDA and CDR2 SQIVND. Including cysteine and phenylalanine, the CDR3 has 16 amino acids. The only DNA kept is the CDR3, 48 bases in frame from the first base. The sequenced sample was glioma tissue, nonneoplastic brain tissue, or PBMCs (not recorded which). The rearrangement joined TRBV19 to TRBJ1-1; D gene: possibly TRBD1, on 6 matching bases. This TCR was sampled from a human donor with low-grade glioma or glioblastoma, undergoing nonglioma brain surgery, or in good health (not recorded which). The nucleotide sequence reads TGTGCCAGTAGTATTCAATCGGGGGGGCTGAACACTGAAGCTTTCTTT. Its protein product is CASSIQSGGLNTEAFF.